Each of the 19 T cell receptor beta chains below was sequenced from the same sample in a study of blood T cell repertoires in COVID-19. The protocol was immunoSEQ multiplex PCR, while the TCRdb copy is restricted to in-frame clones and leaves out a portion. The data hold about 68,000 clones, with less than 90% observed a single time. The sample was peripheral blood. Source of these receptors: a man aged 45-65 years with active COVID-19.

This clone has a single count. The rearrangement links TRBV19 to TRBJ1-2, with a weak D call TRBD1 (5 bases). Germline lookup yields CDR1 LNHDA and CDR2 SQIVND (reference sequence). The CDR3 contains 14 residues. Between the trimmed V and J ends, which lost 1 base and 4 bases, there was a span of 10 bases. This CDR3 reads CASSIVGTLYGYTF. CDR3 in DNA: TGTGCCAGTAGTATAGTAGGGACTCTCTATGGCTACACCTTC.

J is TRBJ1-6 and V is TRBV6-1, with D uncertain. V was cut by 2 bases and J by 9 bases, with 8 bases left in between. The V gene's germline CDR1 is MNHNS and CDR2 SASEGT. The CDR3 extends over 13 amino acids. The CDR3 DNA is TGTGCCAGCAGTGAACCGAGGCGTTCACCCCTCCACTTT. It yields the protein CASSEPRRSPLHF.

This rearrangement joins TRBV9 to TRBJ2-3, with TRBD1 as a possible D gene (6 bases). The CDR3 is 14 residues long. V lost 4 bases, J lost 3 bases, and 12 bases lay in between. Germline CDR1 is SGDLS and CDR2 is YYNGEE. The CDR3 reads CASSRGLWTDTQYF. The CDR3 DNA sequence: TGTGCCAGCAGCAGGGGGTTGTGGACAGATACGCAGTATTTT.

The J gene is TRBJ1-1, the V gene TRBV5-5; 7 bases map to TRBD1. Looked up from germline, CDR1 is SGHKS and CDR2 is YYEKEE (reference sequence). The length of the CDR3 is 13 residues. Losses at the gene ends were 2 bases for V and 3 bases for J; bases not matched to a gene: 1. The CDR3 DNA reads TGTGCCAGCAGCTTTGGGACAGACACTGAAGCTTTCTTT. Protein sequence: CASSFGTDTEAFF.

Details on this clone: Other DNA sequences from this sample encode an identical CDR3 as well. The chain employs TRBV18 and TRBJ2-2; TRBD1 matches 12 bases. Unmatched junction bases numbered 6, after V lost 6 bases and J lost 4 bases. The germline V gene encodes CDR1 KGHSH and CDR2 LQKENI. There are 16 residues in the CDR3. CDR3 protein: CASSRPGQGATGELFF. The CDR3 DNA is TGTGCCAGCTCGCGGCCGGGACAGGGGGCCACCGGGGAGCTGTTTTTT.

The CDR3 nucleotides read TGTGCCAGCGGGAGCCAGAGCAATCAGCCCCAGCATTTT. It specifies CASGSQSNQPQHF. The chain is built from TRBV2 and TRBJ1-5; D is unclear. The CDR3 extends over 13 amino acids. V lost 8 bases and J 1 base, leaving 9 bases between the germline ends. CDR1 is SNHLY and CDR2 is FYNNEI in the germline V gene.

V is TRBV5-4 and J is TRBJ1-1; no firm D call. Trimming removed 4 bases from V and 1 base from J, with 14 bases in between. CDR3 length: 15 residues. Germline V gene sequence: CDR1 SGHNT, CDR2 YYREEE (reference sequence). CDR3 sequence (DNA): TGTGCCAGCAGCCCTACCCCCCAAAAGAACACTGAAGCTTTCTTT. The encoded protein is CASSPTPQKNTEAFF. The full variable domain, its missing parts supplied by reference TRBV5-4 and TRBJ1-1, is ETGVTQSPTHLIKTRGQQVTLRCSSQSGHNTVSWYQQALGQGPQFIFQYYREEENGRGNFPPRFSGLQFPNYSSELNVNALELDDSALYLCASSPTPQKNTEAFFGQGTRLTVV.

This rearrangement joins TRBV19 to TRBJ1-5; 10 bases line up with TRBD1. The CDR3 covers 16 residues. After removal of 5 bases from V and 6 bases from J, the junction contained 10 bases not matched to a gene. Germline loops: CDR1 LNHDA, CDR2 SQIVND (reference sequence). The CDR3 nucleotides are TGTGCCAGTAGTTTTGGATCCGGGACAGGGGCTCAGCCCCAGCATTTT. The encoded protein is CASSFGSGTGAQPQHF.

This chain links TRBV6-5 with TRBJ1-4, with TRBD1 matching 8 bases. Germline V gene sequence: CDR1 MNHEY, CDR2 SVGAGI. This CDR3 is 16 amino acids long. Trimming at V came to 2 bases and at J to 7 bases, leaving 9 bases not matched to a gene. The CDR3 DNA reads TGTGCCAGCAGTTACCCGCCGGGACAGGCGGGTGAAAAACTGTTTTTT. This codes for CASSYPPGQAGEKLFF.

The CDR3 loop reads CAARVNGYTF. The CDR3 DNA follows: TGTGCCGCCAGGGTGAACGGCTACACCTTC. V gene TRBV30 combines with J gene TRBJ1-2; tentative D call: TRBD1 (5 bases). Trimming took off 8 bases at V and 8 bases at J, with 12 bases between the two ends. Germline CDR1 GTSNPN, CDR2 SVGIG (reference sequence). The CDR3 spans 10 residues.

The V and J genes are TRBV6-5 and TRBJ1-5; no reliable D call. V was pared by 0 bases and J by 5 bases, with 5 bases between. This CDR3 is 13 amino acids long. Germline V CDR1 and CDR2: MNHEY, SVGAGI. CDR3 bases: TGTGCCAGCAGTTACTCGAGAGATCAGCCCCAGCATTTT. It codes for CASSYSRDQPQHF.

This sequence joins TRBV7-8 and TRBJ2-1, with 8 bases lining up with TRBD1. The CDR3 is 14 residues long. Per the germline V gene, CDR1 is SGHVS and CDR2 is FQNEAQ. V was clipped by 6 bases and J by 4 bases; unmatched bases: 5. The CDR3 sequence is CASRTGASYNEQFF. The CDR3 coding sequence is TGTGCCAGCAGGACAGGGGCGAGTTACAATGAGCAGTTCTTC.

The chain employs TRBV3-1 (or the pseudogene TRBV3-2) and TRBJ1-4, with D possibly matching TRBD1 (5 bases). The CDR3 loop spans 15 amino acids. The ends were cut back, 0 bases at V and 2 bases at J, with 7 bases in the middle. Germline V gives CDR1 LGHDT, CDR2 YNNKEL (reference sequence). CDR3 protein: CASSQDRATNEKLFF. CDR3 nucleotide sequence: TGTGCCAGCAGCCAAGACAGGGCCACTAATGAAAAACTGTTTTTT.

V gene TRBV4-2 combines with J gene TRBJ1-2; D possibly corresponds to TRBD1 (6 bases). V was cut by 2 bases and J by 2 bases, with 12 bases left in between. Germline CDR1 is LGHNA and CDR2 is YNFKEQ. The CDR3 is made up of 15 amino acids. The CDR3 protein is CASSQFRQGNYGYTF. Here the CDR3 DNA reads TGTGCCAGCAGCCAATTTCGCCAGGGGAACTATGGCTACACCTTC.

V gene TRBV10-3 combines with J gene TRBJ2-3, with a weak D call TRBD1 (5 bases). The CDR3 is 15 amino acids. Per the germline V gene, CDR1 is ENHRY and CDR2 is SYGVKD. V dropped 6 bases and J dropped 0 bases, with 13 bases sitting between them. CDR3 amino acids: CAISQGVGSTDTQYF. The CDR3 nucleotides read TGTGCCATCAGCCAGGGCGTGGGAAGCACAGATACGCAGTATTTT.

CDR3 in amino acids: CASSPEPPGGGFTDTQYF. The DNA of the CDR3 is TGCGCCAGCAGCCCCGAACCCCCTGGCGGGGGGTTCACAGATACGCAGTATTTT. V is TRBV4-1 and J is TRBJ2-3, with 8 positions matching TRBD2. CDR1 is MGHRA and CDR2 is YSYEKL in the germline V gene. This CDR3 contains 18 residues. Germline trimming cut 4 bases from V and 2 bases from J; bases unmatched to any gene: 14.

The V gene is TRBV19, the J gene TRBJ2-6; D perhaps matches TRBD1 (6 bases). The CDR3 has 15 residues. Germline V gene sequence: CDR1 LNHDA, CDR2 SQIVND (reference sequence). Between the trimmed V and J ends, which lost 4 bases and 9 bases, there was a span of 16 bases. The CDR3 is CASSSTQGWVNVLTF. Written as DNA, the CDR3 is TGTGCCAGTAGTAGCACACAGGGATGGGTCAACGTCCTGACTTTC.

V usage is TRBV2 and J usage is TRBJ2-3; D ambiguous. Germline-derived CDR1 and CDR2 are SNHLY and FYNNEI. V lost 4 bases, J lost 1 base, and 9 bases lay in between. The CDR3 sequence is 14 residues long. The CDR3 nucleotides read TGTGCCAGCAGTGCAGACTCGGGCACAGATACGCAGTATTTT. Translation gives CASSADSGTDTQYF.

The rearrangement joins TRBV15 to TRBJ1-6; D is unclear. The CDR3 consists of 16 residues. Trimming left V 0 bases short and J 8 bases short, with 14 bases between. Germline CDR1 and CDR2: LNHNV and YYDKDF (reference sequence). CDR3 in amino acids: CATSRDPGTGYSPLHF. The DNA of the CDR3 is TGTGCCACCAGCAGAGATCCGGGAACCGGATATTCACCCCTCCACTTT.